This record concerns one TCR beta chain sequence. The data belong to a study of long-term antiretroviral therapy in people with HIV. V lost 6 bases and J lost 5, with 8 bases in between. Germline CDR1 and CDR2: KGHSH and LQKENI. There are 11 residues in the CDR3. Samples were assayed with immunoSEQ v3.0 at survey level. Sequencing used immunoSEQ multiplex PCR; TCRdb keeps in-frame clones, though not all of them. Of approximately 22,000 clones listed, more than 65% were seen once; the top ten hold 2% to 2.5%. The source of this sequence is a man aged 45-65 years with HIV. Material: unsorted PBMCs, obtained 3 years after starting antiretroviral therapy. The chain couples TRBV18 to TRBJ2-7; D not certain. CDR3 coding DNA: TGTGCCAGCTCCACAAGAGACGAGCAGTACTTC. Amino acid sequence: CASSTRDEQYF.